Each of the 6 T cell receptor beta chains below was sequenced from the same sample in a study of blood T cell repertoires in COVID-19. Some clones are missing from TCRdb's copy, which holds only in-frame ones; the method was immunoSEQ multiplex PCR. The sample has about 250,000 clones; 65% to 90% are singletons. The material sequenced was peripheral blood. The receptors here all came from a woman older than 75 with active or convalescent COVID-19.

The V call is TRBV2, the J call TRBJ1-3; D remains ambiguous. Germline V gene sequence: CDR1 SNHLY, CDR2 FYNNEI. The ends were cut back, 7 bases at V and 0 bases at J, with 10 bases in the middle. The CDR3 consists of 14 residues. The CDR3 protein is CASNPRSSGNTIYF. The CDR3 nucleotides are TGTGCCAGCAACCCCCGCAGCTCTGGAAACACCATATATTTT.

The CDR3 loop is CASSISAGDSPLHF. The CDR3 coding sequence is TGTGCCAGTAGTATTTCGGCAGGCGATTCACCCCTCCACTTT. The chain recombines TRBV19 with TRBJ1-6, with unresolved D. The CDR3 loop spans 14 amino acids. The ends were cut back, 3 bases at V and 8 bases at J, with 11 bases in the middle. CDR1 LNHDA and CDR2 SQIVND come from the germline V gene (reference sequence).

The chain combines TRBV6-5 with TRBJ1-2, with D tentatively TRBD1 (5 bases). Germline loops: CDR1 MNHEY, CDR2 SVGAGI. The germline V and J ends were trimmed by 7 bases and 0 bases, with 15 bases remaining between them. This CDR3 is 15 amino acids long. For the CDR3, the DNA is TGTGCCAGCACCCTGGAGACAGCCCCTAACTATGGCTACACCTTC. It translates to CASTLETAPNYGYTF.

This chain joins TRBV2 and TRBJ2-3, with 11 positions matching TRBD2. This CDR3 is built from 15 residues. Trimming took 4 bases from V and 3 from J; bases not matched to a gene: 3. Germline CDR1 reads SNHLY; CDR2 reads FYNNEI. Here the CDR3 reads CASSVSSGRTDTQYF. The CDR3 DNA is TGTGCCAGCAGTGTGTCTAGCGGGAGGACAGATACGCAGTATTTT.

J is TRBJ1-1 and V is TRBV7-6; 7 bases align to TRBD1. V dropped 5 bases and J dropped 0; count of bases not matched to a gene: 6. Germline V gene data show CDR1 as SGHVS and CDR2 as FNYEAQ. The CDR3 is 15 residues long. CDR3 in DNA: TGTGCCAGCAGCCCCCGGGGACAGTTGAACACTGAAGCTTTCTTT. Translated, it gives CASSPRGQLNTEAFF.

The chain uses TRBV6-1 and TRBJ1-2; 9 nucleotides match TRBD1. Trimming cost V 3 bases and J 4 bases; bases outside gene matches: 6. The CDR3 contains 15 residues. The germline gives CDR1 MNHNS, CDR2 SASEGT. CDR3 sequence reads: CASSEDRGPFYGYTF. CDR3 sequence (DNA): TGTGCCAGCAGTGAGGACAGGGGCCCTTTCTATGGCTACACCTTC.